This T cell receptor (beta chain) was identified during a study of blood T cells in healthy people across ages. A second PCR of roughly 7 to 11 cycles used a sample-barcoded 5' primer and a J-beta primer mix. Using its own MiXCR run on the 5' RACE reads, TCRdb lists one record per CDR3 protein. The sample records approximately 800,000 distinct CDR3 sequences, nearly 60% being singletons. This clonotype was picked up a small number of times. The CDR3 runs to 14 residues. Germline CDR1 and CDR2: MDHEN and SYDVKM. Trimming took 5 bases from V and 5 from J, leaving 13 bases between them. V gene TRBV28 combines with J gene TRBJ2-1; D is unclear. Sequencing was carried out using blood. The source of this sequence is a man aged 25 to 40 in good health. The CDR3 region is CASSQAPQNNEQFF. As DNA, the CDR3 is TGTGCCAGCAGTCAAGCACCTCAAAACAATGAGCAGTTCTTC.